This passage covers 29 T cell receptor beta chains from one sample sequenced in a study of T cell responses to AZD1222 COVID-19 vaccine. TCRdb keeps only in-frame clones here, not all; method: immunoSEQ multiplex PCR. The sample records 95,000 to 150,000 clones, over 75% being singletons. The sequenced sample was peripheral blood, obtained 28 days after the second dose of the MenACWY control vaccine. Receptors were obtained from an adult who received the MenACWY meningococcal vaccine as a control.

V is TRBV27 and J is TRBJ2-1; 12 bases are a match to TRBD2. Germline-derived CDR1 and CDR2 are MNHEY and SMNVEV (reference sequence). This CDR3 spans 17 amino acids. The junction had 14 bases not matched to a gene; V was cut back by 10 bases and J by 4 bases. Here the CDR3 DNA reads TGTGCCACTCAGGGGCTAGCGGGGGGGCTTGGGTACAATGAGCAGTTCTTC. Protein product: CATQGLAGGLGYNEQFF.

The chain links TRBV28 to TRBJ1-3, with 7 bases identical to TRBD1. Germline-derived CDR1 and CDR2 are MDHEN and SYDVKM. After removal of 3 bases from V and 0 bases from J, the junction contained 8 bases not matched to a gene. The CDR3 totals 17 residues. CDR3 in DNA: TGTGCCAGCAGTTTCATAGTTGACAGGGACTCTGGAAACACCATATATTTT. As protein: CASSFIVDRDSGNTIYF.

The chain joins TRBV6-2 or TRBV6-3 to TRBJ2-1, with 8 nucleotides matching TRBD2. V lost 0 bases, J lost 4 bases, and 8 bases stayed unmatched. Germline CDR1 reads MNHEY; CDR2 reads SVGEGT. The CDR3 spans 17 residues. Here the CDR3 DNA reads TGTGCCAGCAGTTACTCGAAGGTACTAGCGGCTTACAATGAGCAGTTCTTC. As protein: CASSYSKVLAAYNEQFF.

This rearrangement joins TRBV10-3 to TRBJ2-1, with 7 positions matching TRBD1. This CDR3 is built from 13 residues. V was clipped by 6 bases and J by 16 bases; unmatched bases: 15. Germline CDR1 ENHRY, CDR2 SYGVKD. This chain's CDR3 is CAISKTGVAGYFF. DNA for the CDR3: TGTGCCATCAGCAAAACAGGGGTCGCGGGTTACTTCTTC.

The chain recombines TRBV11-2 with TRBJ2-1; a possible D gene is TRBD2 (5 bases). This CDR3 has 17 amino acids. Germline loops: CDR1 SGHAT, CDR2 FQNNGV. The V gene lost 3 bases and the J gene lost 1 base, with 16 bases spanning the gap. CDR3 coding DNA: TGTGCCAGCAGCTTTAGCATCGGGGTTAGTTCCTACAATGAGCAGTTCTTC. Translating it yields CASSFSIGVSSYNEQFF.

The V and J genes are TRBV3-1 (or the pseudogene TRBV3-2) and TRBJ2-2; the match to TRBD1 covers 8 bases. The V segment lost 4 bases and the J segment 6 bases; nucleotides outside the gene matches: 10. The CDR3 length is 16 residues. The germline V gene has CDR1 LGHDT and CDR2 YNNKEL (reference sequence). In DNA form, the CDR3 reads TGTGCCAGCAGCCCTGCCGGGACAGGTATCTCCGGGGAGCTGTTTTTT. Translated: CASSPAGTGISGELFF.

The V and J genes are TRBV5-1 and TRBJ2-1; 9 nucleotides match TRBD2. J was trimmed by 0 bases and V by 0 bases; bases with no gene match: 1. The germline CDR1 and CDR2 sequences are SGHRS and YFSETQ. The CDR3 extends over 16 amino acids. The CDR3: CASSLVLAGSYNEQFF. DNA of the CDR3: TGCGCCAGCAGCTTGGTACTAGCGGGCTCCTACAATGAGCAGTTCTTC.

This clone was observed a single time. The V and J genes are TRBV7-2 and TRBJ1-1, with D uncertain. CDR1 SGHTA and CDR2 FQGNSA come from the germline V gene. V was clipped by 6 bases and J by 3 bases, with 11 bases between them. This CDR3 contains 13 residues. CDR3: CASRQDGYTEAFF. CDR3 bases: TGTGCCAGCAGGCAGGACGGTTACACTGAAGCTTTCTTT.

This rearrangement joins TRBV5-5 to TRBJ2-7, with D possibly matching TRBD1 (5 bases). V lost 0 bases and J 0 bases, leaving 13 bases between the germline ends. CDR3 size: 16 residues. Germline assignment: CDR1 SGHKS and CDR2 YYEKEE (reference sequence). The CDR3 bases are TGTGCCAGCAGCTTGGTGGCAGGGTTGAGCTCCTACGAGCAGTACGTC. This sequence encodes CASSLVAGLSSYEQYV.

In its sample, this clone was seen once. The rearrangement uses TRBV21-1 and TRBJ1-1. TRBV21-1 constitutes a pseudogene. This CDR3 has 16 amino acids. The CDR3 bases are TGTGCCACCGAGGGGCGGCGGGCCCGGTTGAACACTGAAGCTTTCTTT. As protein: CATEGRRARLNTEAFF.

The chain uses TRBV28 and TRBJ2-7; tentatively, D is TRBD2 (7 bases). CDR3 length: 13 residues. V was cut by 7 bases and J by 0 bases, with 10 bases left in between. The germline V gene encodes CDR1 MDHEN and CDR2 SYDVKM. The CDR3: CASNGGPSYEQYV. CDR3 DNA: TGTGCCAGCAACGGGGGGCCCTCCTACGAGCAGTACGTC.

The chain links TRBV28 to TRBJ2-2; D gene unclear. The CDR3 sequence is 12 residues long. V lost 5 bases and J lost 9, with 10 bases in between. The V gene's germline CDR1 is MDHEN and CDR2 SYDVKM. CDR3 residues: CASSVRLRELFF. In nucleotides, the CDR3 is TGTGCCAGCAGTGTTCGGCTCAGGGAGCTGTTTTTT.

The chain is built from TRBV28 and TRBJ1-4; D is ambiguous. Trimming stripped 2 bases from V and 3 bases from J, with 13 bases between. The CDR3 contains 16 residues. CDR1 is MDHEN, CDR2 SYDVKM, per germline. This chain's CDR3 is CASSLRNTLANEKLFF. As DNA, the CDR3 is TGTGCCAGCAGTTTAAGGAATACGCTTGCTAATGAAAAACTGTTTTTT.

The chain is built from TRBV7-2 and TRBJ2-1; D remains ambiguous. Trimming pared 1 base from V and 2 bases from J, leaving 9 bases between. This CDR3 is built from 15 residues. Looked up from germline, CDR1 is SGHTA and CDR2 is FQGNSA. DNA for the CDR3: TGTGCCAGCAGCTTAGGAGCCTACCCCTACAATGAGCAGTTCTTC. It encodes CASSLGAYPYNEQFF. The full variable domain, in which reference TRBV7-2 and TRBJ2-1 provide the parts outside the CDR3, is GAGVSQSPSNKVTEKGKDVELRCDPISGHTALYWYRQSLGQGLEFLIYFQGNSAPDKSGLPSDRFSAERTGGSVSTLTIQRTQQEDSAVYLCASSLGAYPYNEQFFGPGTRLTVL.

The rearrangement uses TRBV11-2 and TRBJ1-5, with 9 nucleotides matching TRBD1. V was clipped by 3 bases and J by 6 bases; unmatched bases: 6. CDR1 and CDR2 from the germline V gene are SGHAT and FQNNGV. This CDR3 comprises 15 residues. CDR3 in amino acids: CASSLGTGISQPQHF. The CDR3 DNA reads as TGTGCCAGCAGCTTGGGGACAGGGATAAGTCAGCCCCAGCATTTT.

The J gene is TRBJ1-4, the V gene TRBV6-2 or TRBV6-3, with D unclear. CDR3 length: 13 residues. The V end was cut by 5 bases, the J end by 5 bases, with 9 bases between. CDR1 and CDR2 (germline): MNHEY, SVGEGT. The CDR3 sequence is CASSGDPNEKLFF. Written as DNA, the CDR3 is TGTGCCAGCAGTGGGGATCCGAATGAAAAACTGTTTTTT.

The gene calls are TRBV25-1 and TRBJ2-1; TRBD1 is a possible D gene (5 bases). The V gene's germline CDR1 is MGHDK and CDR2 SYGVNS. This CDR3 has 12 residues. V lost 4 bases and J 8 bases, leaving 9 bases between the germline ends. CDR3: CASSGQTYEQFF. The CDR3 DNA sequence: TGTGCCAGCAGTGGACAGACTTATGAGCAGTTCTTC.

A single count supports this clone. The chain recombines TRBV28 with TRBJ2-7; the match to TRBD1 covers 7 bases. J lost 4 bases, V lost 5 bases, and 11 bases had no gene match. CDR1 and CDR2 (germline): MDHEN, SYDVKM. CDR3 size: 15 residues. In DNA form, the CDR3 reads TGTGCCAGCAGTAAATCCCGGGACAGCTGGTACGAGCAGTACGTC. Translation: CASSKSRDSWYEQYV.

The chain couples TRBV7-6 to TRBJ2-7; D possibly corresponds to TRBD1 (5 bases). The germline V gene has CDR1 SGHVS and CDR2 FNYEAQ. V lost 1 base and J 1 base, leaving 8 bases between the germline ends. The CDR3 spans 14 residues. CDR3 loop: CASSLGHRSYEQYF. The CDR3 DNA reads TGTGCCAGCAGCTTAGGTCACAGGTCCTACGAGCAGTACTTC.

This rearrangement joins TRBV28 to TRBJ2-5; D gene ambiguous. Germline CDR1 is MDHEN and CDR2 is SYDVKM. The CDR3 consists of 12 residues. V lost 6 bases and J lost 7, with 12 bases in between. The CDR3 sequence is CASSVNIGTQYF. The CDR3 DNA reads TGTGCCAGCAGCGTCAATATCGGGACCCAGTACTTC.

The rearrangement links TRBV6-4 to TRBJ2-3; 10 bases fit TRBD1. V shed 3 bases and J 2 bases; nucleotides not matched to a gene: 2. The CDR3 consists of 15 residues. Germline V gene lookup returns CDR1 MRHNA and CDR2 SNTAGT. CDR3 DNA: TGTGCCAGCAGTGAAGGGACAGGGGCCACAGATACGCAGTATTTT. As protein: CASSEGTGATDTQYF.

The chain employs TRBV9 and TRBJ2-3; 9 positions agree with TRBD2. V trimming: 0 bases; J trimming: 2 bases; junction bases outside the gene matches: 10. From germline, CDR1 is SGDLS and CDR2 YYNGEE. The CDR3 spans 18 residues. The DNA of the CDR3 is TGTGCCAGCAGCGTAGCTGTCCCTAGCGGGAAATTCACAGATACGCAGTATTTT. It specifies CASSVAVPSGKFTDTQYF.

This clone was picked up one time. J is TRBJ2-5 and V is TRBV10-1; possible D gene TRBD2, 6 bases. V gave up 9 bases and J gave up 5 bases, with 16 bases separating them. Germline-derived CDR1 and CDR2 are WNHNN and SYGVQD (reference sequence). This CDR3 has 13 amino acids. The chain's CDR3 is CARPGPREETQYF. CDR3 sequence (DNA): TGCGCCAGACCGGGACCCCGGGAGGAGACCCAGTACTTC.

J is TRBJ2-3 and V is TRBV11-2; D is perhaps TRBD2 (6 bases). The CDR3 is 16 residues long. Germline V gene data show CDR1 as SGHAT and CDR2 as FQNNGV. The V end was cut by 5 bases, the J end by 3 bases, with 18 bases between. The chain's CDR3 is CASSRKEGSGTDTQYF. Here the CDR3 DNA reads TGTGCCAGCAGCCGAAAGGAGGGGTCGGGAACAGATACGCAGTATTTT.

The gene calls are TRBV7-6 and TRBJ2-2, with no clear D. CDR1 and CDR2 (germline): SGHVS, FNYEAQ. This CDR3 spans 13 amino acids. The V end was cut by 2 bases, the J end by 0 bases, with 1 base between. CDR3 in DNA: TGTGCCAGCAGCTTAACGAACACCGGGGAGCTGTTTTTT. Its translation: CASSLTNTGELFF. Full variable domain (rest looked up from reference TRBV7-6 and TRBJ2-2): GAGVSQSPRYKVTKRGQDVALRCDPISGHVSLYWYRQALGQGPEFLTYFNYEAQQDKSGLPNDRFSAERPEGSISTLTIQRTEQRDSAMYRCASSLTNTGELFFGEGSRLTVL.

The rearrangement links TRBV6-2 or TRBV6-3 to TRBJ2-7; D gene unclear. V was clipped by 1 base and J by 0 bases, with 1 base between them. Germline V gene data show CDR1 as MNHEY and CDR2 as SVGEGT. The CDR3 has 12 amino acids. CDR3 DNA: TGTGCCAGCAGTTACTTCTCCTACGAGCAGTACTTC. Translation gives CASSYFSYEQYF.

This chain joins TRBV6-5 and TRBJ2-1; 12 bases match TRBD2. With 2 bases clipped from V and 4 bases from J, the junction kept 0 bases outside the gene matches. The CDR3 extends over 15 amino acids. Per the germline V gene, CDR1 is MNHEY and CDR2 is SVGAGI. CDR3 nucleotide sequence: TGTGCCAGCAGTTACCTAGCGGGAGGGTACAATGAGCAGTTCTTC. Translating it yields CASSYLAGGYNEQFF.

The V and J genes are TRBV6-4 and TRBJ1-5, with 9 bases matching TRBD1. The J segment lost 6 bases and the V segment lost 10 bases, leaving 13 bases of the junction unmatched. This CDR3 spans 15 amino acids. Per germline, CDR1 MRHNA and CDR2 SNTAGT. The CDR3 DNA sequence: TGTGCCAACCCCAGAGGACAGGGGTTGTTTCAGCCCCAGCATTTT. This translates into CANPRGQGLFQPQHF.

CDR3 residues: CASSQGNNSPLHF. The CDR3 DNA is TGTGCCAGCAGTCAGGGGAATAATTCACCCCTCCACTTT. The V and J genes are TRBV12-3 or TRBV12-4 and TRBJ1-6; D perhaps matches TRBD1 (6 bases). The CDR3 runs to 13 residues. V was pared by 5 bases and J by 5 bases, with 7 bases between.